This TCR beta chain stems from a study of cytomegalovirus exposure and HLA in healthy donors. Germline lookup yields CDR1 MNHEY and CDR2 SMNVEV (reference sequence). This CDR3 has 14 residues. Losses at the gene ends were 8 bases for V and 8 bases for J; bases not matched to a gene: 10. The PCR ran on 60 Vbeta and 13 Jbeta primers. The assay was immunoSEQ multiplex PCR, and TCRdb's table has in-frame clones only and misses some. The repertoire consists of some 94,000 clones, with around 70% occurring once and the leading ten covering 2.5% to 3%. On this clone itself: What it binds is unknown.

Study-level points and caveats: Among the most significant clusters, several appeared linked to common viral pathogens in a later analysis. In a later analysis, compared with equally common non-associated chains, HLA-associated beta chains were more expanded. The study designated 150 or so TCR beta chains cytomegalovirus-associated.

This clonotype originated in a man aged 50-60 years in good health and CMV-seronegative. Sequenced input: PBMCs. This chain connects TRBV27 to TRBJ1-2, with 11 bases identical to TRBD1. The CDR3 DNA reads TGTGCCAGCGGATGGGACAGGGGGATTATCGGCTACACCTTC. Translated: CASGWDRGIIGYTF.